This TCR beta chain was identified in a study of blood T cell repertoires in COVID-19. V lost 1 base, J lost 2 bases, and 11 bases lay in between. The CDR3 has 15 residues. From germline, CDR1 is SGHVS and CDR2 FQNEAQ. TCRdb's table, derived via immunoSEQ multiplex PCR, lists solely in-frame clones and lacks some. This table holds 250,000 or so clones, over 75% found once. J is TRBJ1-1 and V is TRBV7-8; D remains ambiguous. The sequence was obtained from a woman aged 40 to 50 who had been exposed to COVID-19. Source material: PBMCs or T cells enriched from blood (not recorded which). The CDR3 nucleotides read TGTGCCAGCAGCTTAGTCCAAGGAGCCAACACTGAAGCTTTCTTT. Amino acids: CASSLVQGANTEAFF.